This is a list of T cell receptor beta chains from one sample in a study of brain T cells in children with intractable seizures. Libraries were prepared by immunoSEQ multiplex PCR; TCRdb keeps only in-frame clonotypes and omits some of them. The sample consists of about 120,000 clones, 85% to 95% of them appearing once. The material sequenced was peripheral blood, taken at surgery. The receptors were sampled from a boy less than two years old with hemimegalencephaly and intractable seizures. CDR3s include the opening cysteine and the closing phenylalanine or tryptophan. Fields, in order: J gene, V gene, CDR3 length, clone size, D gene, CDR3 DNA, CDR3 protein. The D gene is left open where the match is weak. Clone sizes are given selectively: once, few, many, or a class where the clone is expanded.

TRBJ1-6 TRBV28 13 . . TGTGCCAGCACGGGGGGGGGCGGCTCACCCCTCCACTTT CASTGGGGSPLHF
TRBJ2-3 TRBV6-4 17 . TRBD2 TGTGCCAGCAGTGACTCGGCCGGGAGGGCCCACACAGATACGCAGTATTTT CASSDSAGRAHTDTQYF
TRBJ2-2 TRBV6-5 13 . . TGTGCCAGCAGTCCTCCTAGAACCGGGGAGCTGTTTTTT CASSPPRTGELFF
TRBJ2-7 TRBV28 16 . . TGTGCCAGCAGTTTGCCCCGGGTCCTTTTCTCCTACGAGCAGTACTTC CASSLPRVLFSYEQYF
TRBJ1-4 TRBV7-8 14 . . TGTGCCAGCGGCCAGACAGTAACTAATGAAAAACTGTTTTTT CASGQTVTNEKLFF
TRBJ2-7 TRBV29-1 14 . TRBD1 TGCAGCGTTGTTCCCCCAGGGGGCTCCTACGAGCAGTACTTC CSVVPPGGSYEQYF
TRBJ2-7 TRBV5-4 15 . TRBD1 TGTGCCAGCAGCTCCCCGGGACAGAGCTCCTACGAGCAGTACTTC CASSSPGQSSYEQYF
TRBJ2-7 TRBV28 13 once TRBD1 TGTGCCAGCGAAGGACAGGGTTACTACGAGCAGTACTTC CASEGQGYYEQYF
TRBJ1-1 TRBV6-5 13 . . TGTGCCAGCAGTTACGGGGGGAACACTGAAGCTTTCTTT CASSYGGNTEAFF
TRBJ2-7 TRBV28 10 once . TGTGCCAGCAGCAACTACGAGCAGTACTTC CASSNYEQYF
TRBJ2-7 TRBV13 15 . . TGTGCCAGCAGCTTAGTCGGCCCTGGGCCCTACGAGCAGTACTTC CASSLVGPGPYEQYF
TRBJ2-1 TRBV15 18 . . TGTGCCACCAGCAGCGCCGTCGGGGGCGGGAGCTCCTACAATGAGCAGTTCTTC CATSSAVGGGSSYNEQFF
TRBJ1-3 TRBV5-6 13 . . TGTGCCAGCAGCTTTGGTTCGGGTGACACCATATATTTT CASSFGSGDTIYF
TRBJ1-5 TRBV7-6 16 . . TGTGCCAGCAGCTTAGGGGGTTTCAATAGCAATCAGCCCCAGCATTTT CASSLGGFNSNQPQHF
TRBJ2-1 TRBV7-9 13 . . TGTGCCAGTCGGAGGGCCCCGGCCAATGAGCAGTTCTTC CASRRAPANEQFF
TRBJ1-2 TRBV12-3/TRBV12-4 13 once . TGTGCCAGCAGTTTTGAGGGGAACTATGGCTACACCTTC CASSFEGNYGYTF
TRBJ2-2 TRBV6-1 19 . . TGTGCCAGCAGTGAAGCCTATGTCGAGTATGCAGGGGGGTCCGGGGAGCTGTTTTTT CASSEAYVEYAGGSGELFF
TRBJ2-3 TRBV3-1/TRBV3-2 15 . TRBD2 TGTGCCAGCAGCCGGGGACTAGTCACCCCAGATACGCAGTATTTT CASSRGLVTPDTQYF
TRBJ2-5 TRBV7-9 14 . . TGTGCCAGCAGCTTAGCGGGGGATCAAGAGACCCAGTACTTC CASSLAGDQETQYF
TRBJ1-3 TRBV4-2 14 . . TGTGCCAGCAGCCAAGAAGTGCCAGGAAACACCATATATTTT CASSQEVPGNTIYF
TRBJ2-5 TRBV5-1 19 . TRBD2 TGCGCCAGCAGCACGGGACTAGCGGCTCGGAGTCCCCCGACGGAGACCCAGTACTTC CASSTGLAARSPPTETQYF
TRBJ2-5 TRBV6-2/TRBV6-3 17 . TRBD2 TGTGCCAGCAGCTCCTACGAGAATCTAGCGGGAGGGGGGACCCAGTACTTC CASSSYENLAGGGTQYF
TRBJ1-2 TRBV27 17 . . TGTGCCAGCAGTCCACGGACGGGACGCATATCATACTATGGCTACACCTTC CASSPRTGRISYYGYTF
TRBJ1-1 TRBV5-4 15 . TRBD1 TGTGCCAGCAGGTCCACAGGGGCCAGTAACACTGAAGCTTTCTTT CASRSTGASNTEAFF
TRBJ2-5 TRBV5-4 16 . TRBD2 TGTGCCAGCAGCTTGGGTCCTAGCGGGAGGCAAGAGACCCAGTACTTC CASSLGPSGRQETQYF
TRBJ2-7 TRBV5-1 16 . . TGCGCCAGCAGCTCCGCGCCCGGGAGCGGACCCTACGAGCAGTACTTC CASSSAPGSGPYEQYF
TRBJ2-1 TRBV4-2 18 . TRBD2 TGTGCCAGCAGCCAATTGGGAACTAGCGGGAGAGAGAACAATGAGCAGTTCTTC CASSQLGTSGRENNEQFF
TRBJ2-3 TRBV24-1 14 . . TGTGCCACCAGTGATTTCAGGGGCACAGATACGCAGTATTTT CATSDFRGTDTQYF
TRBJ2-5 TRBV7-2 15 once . TGTGCCAGCAGCTTAGCGCGCGGGGTGCGAGAGACCCAGTACTTC CASSLARGVRETQYF
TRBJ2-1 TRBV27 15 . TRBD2 TGTGCCAGCAGCCGGACTAGCGGGAAGGGGGATGAGCAGTTCTTC CASSRTSGKGDEQFF
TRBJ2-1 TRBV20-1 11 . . TGCAGTGCGGACCTGGGGGCAGAGCAGTTCTTC CSADLGAEQFF